Reported below is one T cell receptor (beta chain). Its antigen is not identified. For the second PCR, which ran for 7 to 11 cycles, a sample-barcoded 5' primer and a J-beta primer mix were used. TCRdb analysed the 5' RACE reads with MiXCR anew, one entry per CDR3 protein. This table holds about 580,000 distinct CDR3 sequences, 47% found once. The entry originates in a study of blood T cells in healthy people across ages. The germline V gene has CDR1 SNHLY and CDR2 FYNNEI. CDR3 size: 15 residues. V dropped 4 bases and J dropped 0 bases, with 12 bases sitting between them. Study results and limitations: Donors of long life had a larger count of naive CD4+ cells and greater diversity than aged donors. Significant beta diversity loss was already apparent by age 40, declining roughly linearly.

The TCR was taken from an older man in good health. Sequenced input: blood. V and J are TRBV2 and TRBJ1-2; no firm D call. The CDR3 reads CASSGEGSPNYGYTF. The DNA for the CDR3 is TGTGCCAGCAGTGGGGAAGGATCCCCTAACTATGGCTACACCTTC.